Detailed here is one T cell receptor beta chain. This entry is derived from a study of CD8+CD57+ T cells in acquired aplastic anemia. Study information: Average CD4+ read depth in healthy donors was 9.5 million to 13 million reads.

For CDR3 and TCR beta VDJ profiling, genomic DNA was the template used. Via MiXCR, TCRdb re-called the reads, giving one row per CDR3 protein. The sample gives about 220,000 distinct CDR3 sequences, approximately 35% of which show up once; 1% to 1.3% is in the top ten. The sequence was obtained from a human donor in good health, serving as a control. Sequencing was performed on sorted CD4+, CD8+, or CD8+CD57+ T cells (not recorded which) from PBMCs.

As DNA, the CDR3 is TGTGCCAGCAGTGATCGGGTGGGGTTTAATTCACCCCTCCACTTT. Residues: CASSDRVGFNSPLHF. The chain combines TRBV25-1 with TRBJ1-6, with unresolved D. Per germline, CDR1 MGHDK and CDR2 SYGVNS. Trimming pared 3 bases from V and 6 bases from J, leaving 12 bases between. This CDR3 has 15 amino acids.